These T cell receptor beta chains were read from a single sample in a study of human T cells and chemical hapten exposure. TCRdb reanalysed the RACE reads using MiXCR and keeps one entry per CDR3 protein. This table holds 30,000 or so distinct CDR3 sequences, 6% to 7.5% found once. The sequenced sample consisted of whole blood. Receptor source: a human donor in good health. Some clones in this sample may be carry-over from other donors' samples. The CDR3 runs from the conserved cysteine through the conserved F or W. Each record gives: V gene, D gene, J gene, clone size, CDR3 DNA, CDR3 protein. D genes are given only for firm matches. Clone size is shown for a subset of rows, as once, few, many or a class of expanded clone.

v_gene: TRBV20-1; d_gene: NA; j_gene: TRBJ1-5; abundance: NA; CDR3nt: TGCAGTGCTAGCAGGGTCTCGGATCAGCCCCAGCATTTT; CDR3aa: CSASRVSDQPQHF
v_gene: TRBV2; d_gene: NA; j_gene: TRBJ1-1; abundance: many; CDR3nt: TGTGCCAGCAGTGAACAGCCGAACACTGAAGCTTTCTTT; CDR3aa: CASSEQPNTEAFF
v_gene: TRBV5-1; d_gene: NA; j_gene: TRBJ1-5; abundance: many; CDR3nt: TGCGCCAGCAGCTTGGGAGAAGGACAGCCCCAGCATTTT; CDR3aa: CASSLGEGQPQHF
v_gene: TRBV2; d_gene: NA; j_gene: TRBJ1-5; abundance: NA; CDR3nt: TGTGCCAGCAGTGGAGAGTATGGGGGCAATCAGCCCCAGCATTTT; CDR3aa: CASSGEYGGNQPQHF
v_gene: TRBV7-2; d_gene: NA; j_gene: TRBJ1-5; abundance: few; CDR3nt: TGTGCCAGCAGCTTAGCTTCGGGGAAGAAGCCCCAGCATTTT; CDR3aa: CASSLASGKKPQHF
v_gene: TRBV11-2; d_gene: TRBD2; j_gene: TRBJ2-3; abundance: NA; CDR3nt: TGTGCCAGCAGCCACGGGGGGGCTAGCGGAAGCACAGATACGCAGTATTTT; CDR3aa: CASSHGGASGSTDTQYF
v_gene: TRBV20-1; d_gene: TRBD2; j_gene: TRBJ2-1; abundance: NA; CDR3nt: TGCAGTGCCCAACTTACGACTAGCGGGGGGTCCCGCGGGCAGTTCTTC; CDR3aa: CSAQLTTSGGSRGQFF
v_gene: TRBV14; d_gene: NA; j_gene: TRBJ2-7; abundance: many; CDR3nt: TGTGCCAGCAGCCAATCCGGGGATTTGACCTACGAGCAGTACTTC; CDR3aa: CASSQSGDLTYEQYF
v_gene: TRBV29-1; d_gene: NA; j_gene: TRBJ1-1; abundance: NA; CDR3nt: TGCAGCGTTGATTGGGGGGGGAACACTGAAGCTTTCTTT; CDR3aa: CSVDWGGNTEAFF
v_gene: TRBV14; d_gene: NA; j_gene: TRBJ2-7; abundance: NA; CDR3nt: TGTGCCAGCAGTCCAAGGCCTGAGGGGAGAGAGCAGTACTTC; CDR3aa: CASSPRPEGREQYF
v_gene: TRBV20-1; d_gene: TRBD2; j_gene: TRBJ2-1; abundance: many; CDR3nt: TGCAGTGCTAGAGCCCCCGCAGGACTAGCGGGAGGGTCGGGTGAGCAGTTCTTC; CDR3aa: CSARAPAGLAGGSGEQFF
v_gene: TRBV5-1; d_gene: NA; j_gene: TRBJ2-2; abundance: many; CDR3nt: TGCGCCAGCAGCTTGCAGGGCTCGAACACCGGGGAGCTGTTTTTT; CDR3aa: CASSLQGSNTGELFF
v_gene: TRBV10-3; d_gene: TRBD2; j_gene: TRBJ2-3; abundance: many; CDR3nt: TGTGCCATCAGTGAAGCGAGTAGCGGGGTTAGCACAGATACGCAGTATTTT; CDR3aa: CAISEASSGVSTDTQYF
v_gene: TRBV7-2; d_gene: TRBD2; j_gene: TRBJ2-1; abundance: NA; CDR3nt: TGTGCCAGCAGCCGCGGGGGGTTGGGGGAGCAGTTCTTC; CDR3aa: CASSRGGLGEQFF
v_gene: TRBV14; d_gene: NA; j_gene: TRBJ1-1; abundance: few; CDR3nt: TGTGCCAGCGGACGCCTGGGGAACACTGAAGCTTTCTTT; CDR3aa: CASGRLGNTEAFF
v_gene: TRBV5-6; d_gene: TRBD1; j_gene: TRBJ2-4; abundance: NA; CDR3nt: TGTGCCAGCAGCTTCTCGACAGGGGGCGGTCGGCTAGCCAAAAACATTCAGTACTTC; CDR3aa: CASSFSTGGGRLAKNIQYF
v_gene: TRBV6-1; d_gene: TRBD1; j_gene: TRBJ1-2; abundance: many; CDR3nt: TGTGCCAGCAGTGAACAAGGGGGCGGCGGCTACACCTTC; CDR3aa: CASSEQGGGGYTF
v_gene: TRBV7-9; d_gene: TRBD1; j_gene: TRBJ1-2; abundance: many; CDR3nt: TGTGCCAGCAGCTCTCCCAGGGGGGCCAACTATGGCTACACCTTC; CDR3aa: CASSSPRGANYGYTF
v_gene: TRBV28; d_gene: TRBD2; j_gene: TRBJ2-1; abundance: many; CDR3nt: TGTGCCAGCAGTCGCGGGACTAGCGGGAACAATGAGCAGTTCTTC; CDR3aa: CASSRGTSGNNEQFF
v_gene: TRBV6-1; d_gene: NA; j_gene: TRBJ2-5; abundance: many; CDR3nt: TGTGCCAGCCCAGGGGAAGAGACCCAGTACTTC; CDR3aa: CASPGEETQYF
v_gene: TRBV29-1; d_gene: TRBD1; j_gene: TRBJ1-2; abundance: NA; CDR3nt: TGCAGCGTTGAGGCGGCAGGGGGATATGGCTACACCTTC; CDR3aa: CSVEAAGGYGYTF
v_gene: TRBV15; d_gene: NA; j_gene: TRBJ1-2; abundance: NA; CDR3nt: TGTGCCACCAGCCCCCGTCGCGGACAGCATGATGGCTACACCTTC; CDR3aa: CATSPRRGQHDGYTF
v_gene: TRBV20-1; d_gene: TRBD2; j_gene: TRBJ2-1; abundance: medium-sized; CDR3nt: TGCAGTGCTGGCGGGAGGACTGGGTCTAATGAGCAGTTCTTC; CDR3aa: CSAGGRTGSNEQFF
v_gene: TRBV27; d_gene: NA; j_gene: TRBJ2-7; abundance: many; CDR3nt: TGTGCCAGCAGTTTACGGTTCGGCTCCTACGAGCAGTACTTC; CDR3aa: CASSLRFGSYEQYF
v_gene: TRBV5-5; d_gene: NA; j_gene: TRBJ2-3; abundance: few; CDR3nt: TGTGCCAGCAGCTTGTGGGACACAGATACGCAGTATTTT; CDR3aa: CASSLWDTDTQYF
v_gene: TRBV28; d_gene: NA; j_gene: TRBJ2-2; abundance: many; CDR3nt: TGTGCCAGCAGCACCCTAAACAGGGAAACCGGGGAGCTGTTTTTT; CDR3aa: CASSTLNRETGELFF
v_gene: TRBV7-2; d_gene: NA; j_gene: TRBJ2-3; abundance: many; CDR3nt: TGTGCCAGCAGCTTAACAAGGGGAACAGATACGCAGTATTTT; CDR3aa: CASSLTRGTDTQYF
v_gene: TRBV6-5; d_gene: TRBD1; j_gene: TRBJ1-2; abundance: many; CDR3nt: TGTGCCAGCAGTTCTACAGGGGACTATGGCTACACCTTC; CDR3aa: CASSSTGDYGYTF
v_gene: TRBV7-9; d_gene: TRBD2; j_gene: TRBJ2-1; abundance: many; CDR3nt: TGTGCCAGCAGCCCGCCCCCCACTAGCGGGAGGAGCGATGAGCAGTTCTTC; CDR3aa: CASSPPPTSGRSDEQFF
v_gene: TRBV5-4; d_gene: TRBD1; j_gene: TRBJ1-2; abundance: NA; CDR3nt: TGTGCCAGCAGCTTGGGTGACAGGGAGAACTATGGCTACACCTTC; CDR3aa: CASSLGDRENYGYTF
v_gene: TRBV5-4; d_gene: NA; j_gene: TRBJ2-3; abundance: few; CDR3nt: TGTGCCAGCAGCCCCCTCCAACCGGGATGGGAGGCGCAGTATTTT; CDR3aa: CASSPLQPGWEAQYF
v_gene: TRBV6-5; d_gene: TRBD2; j_gene: TRBJ2-3; abundance: few; CDR3nt: TGTGCCAGCCGGCGGGGGGGCTCAGATACGCAGTATTTT; CDR3aa: CASRRGGSDTQYF
v_gene: TRBV19; d_gene: TRBD2; j_gene: TRBJ2-1; abundance: few; CDR3nt: TGTGCCAGTAACGGCGGGAGTCCCTACAATGAGCAGTTCTTC; CDR3aa: CASNGGSPYNEQFF
v_gene: TRBV6-2/TRBV6-3; d_gene: NA; j_gene: TRBJ1-5; abundance: NA; CDR3nt: TGTGCCAGCAGTTCGGCGAGCAATCAGCCCCAGCATTTT; CDR3aa: CASSSASNQPQHF